This T cell receptor beta chain comes out of a study of shared clonotypes between healthy human individuals. Trimming removed 6 bases from V and 2 bases from J; junction bases left unmatched: 4. This CDR3 has 14 residues. The germline V gene has CDR1 MNHEY and CDR2 SMNVEV (reference sequence). The data were produced by immunoSEQ multiplex PCR, yet TCRdb's version contains in-frame clones alone and is incomplete. The repertoire holds some 1.5 million clones, nearly 99% seen once, with roughly 0.42% in the top ten. The receptor's source is a man aged 25-45 years in good health. This sequence joins TRBV27 and TRBJ2-4, with 7 nucleotides matching TRBD2. Sequenced material: naive CD4+ T cells sorted from blood. Indicated subset: CD45RA+ positively selected. This CDR3 is CASSLGGTKNIQYF. The CDR3 DNA is TGTGCCAGCAGCCTGGGGGGGACCAAAAACATTCAGTACTTC.